Listed here are 18 T cell receptor beta chains from one sample, sequenced in a study of blood T cells in healthy people across ages. The second PCR ran 7 to 11 cycles with a sample-barcoded 5' primer and J-beta primers. TCRdb re-called the 5' RACE reads with MiXCR, one entry per CDR3 protein. The sample holds about 930,000 distinct CDR3 sequences; 29% are singletons and the top ten take around 9.6%. The same sample was also used in a study of T cells of mothers and their children.

Material for sequencing was blood. The receptors come from a woman aged 40 to 50 in good health.

V is TRBV12-3 or TRBV12-4 and J is TRBJ1-5, with 9 positions matching TRBD1. There are 16 residues in the CDR3. V trimming: 8 bases; J trimming: 6 bases; junction bases outside the gene matches: 14. The CDR3 nucleotides read TGTGCCAGCGAGAGCGGGACAGGGACACAGGGTCAGCCCCAGCATTTT. This sequence encodes CASESGTGTQGQPQHF.

At least ten counts were recorded for this clonotype. This CDR3 is CSARDLEQGTYEQYF. In DNA, the CDR3 is TGCAGTGCTAGAGATCTTGAACAGGGTACCTACGAGCAGTACTTC. The gene calls are TRBV20-1 and TRBJ2-7; tentatively, D is TRBD1 (6 bases). The V end was cut by 0 bases, the J end by 2 bases, with 14 bases between. Germline CDR1 and CDR2: DFQATT and SNEGSKA (reference sequence). The CDR3 contains 15 residues.

The chain joins TRBV20-1 to TRBJ2-7, with 8 bases matching TRBD2. The CDR3 runs 15 residues. The J segment lost 2 bases and the V segment lost 2 bases, leaving 8 bases of the junction unmatched. Germline assignment: CDR1 DFQATT and CDR2 SNEGSKA (reference sequence). The CDR3 reads CSARRFSGGPYEQYF. DNA of the CDR3: TGCAGTGCTAGACGTTTTTCGGGGGGGCCCTACGAGCAGTACTTC.

This clonotype was counted between two and nine times. The chain recombines TRBV7-9 with TRBJ2-7; 10 bases agree with TRBD1. Germline values: CDR1 SEHNR, CDR2 FQNEAQ (reference sequence). V lost 4 bases to trimming and J lost 2 bases; unmatched junction nucleotides: 8. This CDR3 region has 16 residues. CDR3 protein: CASSYPSGTGAYEQYF. Written as DNA, the CDR3 is TGTGCCAGCAGCTACCCCTCCGGGACAGGGGCCTACGAGCAGTACTTC. Full variable domain (remainder filled in from reference TRBV7-9 and TRBJ2-7): DTGVSQNPRHKITKRGQNVTFRCDPISEHNRLYWYRQTLGQGPEFLTYFQNEAQLEKSRLLSDRFSAERPKGSFSTLEIQRTEQGDSAMYLCASSYPSGTGAYEQYFGPGTRLTVT.

The sample holds a few counts of this clonotype. V usage is TRBV7-9 and J usage is TRBJ2-1, with 12 bases matching TRBD1. Looked up from germline, CDR1 is SEHNR and CDR2 is FQNEAQ (reference sequence). The length of the CDR3 is 17 residues. The J segment lost 3 bases and the V segment lost 5 bases, leaving 8 bases of the junction unmatched. Written as DNA, the CDR3 is TGTGCCAGCAGCACCTGGGGACAGGGGGCTTTCTACAATGAGCAGTTCTTC. Translation: CASSTWGQGAFYNEQFF.

A word on this clonotype: With a much larger clone just one base away, this may be a read error. The conserved phenylalanine or tryptophan is not found at the CDR3 terminus, so this likely reflects a read error. The chain joins TRBV20-1 to TRBJ2-5; D remains ambiguous. The CDR3 loop spans 15 amino acids. Germline CDR1 reads DFQATT; CDR2 reads SNEGSKA (reference sequence). V was clipped by 3 bases and J by 1 base, with 15 bases between them. CDR3 nucleotides: TGCAGTGCTAGTGAAGCGTCGCCGGCCCAAGAGACCCAGTACTCC. Encoded protein: CSASEASPAQETQYS.

This clonotype appeared a few times. The chain employs TRBV7-9 and TRBJ1-1; D is unclear. Trimming pared 6 bases from V and 1 base from J, leaving 12 bases between. CDR1 is SEHNR and CDR2 is FQNEAQ in the germline V gene (reference sequence). The CDR3 consists of 14 residues. CDR3 bases: TGTGCCAGCAGGCATAGATCTACGAACACTGAAGCTTTCTTT. Translated, it gives CASRHRSTNTEAFF. Full variable domain (remainder filled in from reference TRBV7-9 and TRBJ1-1): DTGVSQNPRHKITKRGQNVTFRCDPISEHNRLYWYRQTLGQGPEFLTYFQNEAQLEKSRLLSDRFSAERPKGSFSTLEIQRTEQGDSAMYLCASRHRSTNTEAFFGQGTRLTVV.

As concerns this clonotype: A much more abundant neighbour one base away suggests this may be a read error. This chain joins TRBV7-6 and TRBJ2-1, with D uncertain. Germline values: CDR1 SGHVS, CDR2 FNYEAQ. The CDR3 sequence is 15 residues long. Trimming took off 3 bases at V and 3 bases at J, with 12 bases between the two ends. DNA of the CDR3: TGTGCCAGCAGCTTTGTCGGCCTGAGCTACAATGAGCAGTTCTTC. Translated: CASSFVGLSYNEQFF.

As to this clonotype: Possible read error: a much larger clone is one base away. The rearrangement links TRBV20-1 to TRBJ1-1, with D unclear. Looked up from germline, CDR1 is DFQATT and CDR2 is SNEGSKA (reference sequence). There are 12 residues in the CDR3. Here the CDR3 reads CRALRGNTEAFF. The CDR3 DNA sequence: TGCAGGGCTCTCCGGGGGAACACTGAAGCTTTCTTT.

This clonotype was seen only a few times. The chain uses TRBV5-1 and TRBJ2-1, with D hard to call. Trimming took 6 bases from V and 7 from J, leaving 20 bases between them. Germline loops: CDR1 SGHRS, CDR2 YFSETQ. This CDR3 has 15 residues. DNA of the CDR3: TGCGCCAGCACAGAATATCAGAAGCCCTTAAATGAGCAGTTCTTC. Its translation: CASTEYQKPLNEQFF. Complete variable domain (other parts from reference TRBV5-1 and TRBJ2-1): KAGVTQTPRYLIKTRGQQVTLSCSPISGHRSVSWYQQTPGQGLQFLFEYFSETQRNKGNFPGRFSGRQFSNSRSEMNVSTLELGDSALYLCASTEYQKPLNEQFFGPGTRLTVL.

This chain uses TRBV30 with TRBJ1-2, with TRBD1 as a possible D gene (5 bases). Deletions cut 0 bases from V and 7 bases from J, with 15 bases between. Germline assignment: CDR1 GTSNPN and CDR2 SVGIG (reference sequence). This CDR3 spans 14 amino acids. The CDR3 nucleotides are TGTGCCTGGAGTGTAAACTCAGGGATCGGTGGCTACACCTTC. It yields the protein CAWSVNSGIGGYTF. The full variable domain, with the rest looked up from reference TRBV30 and TRBJ1-2, is SQTIHQWPATLVQPVGSPLSLECTVEGTSNPNLYWYRQAAGRGLQLLFYSVGIGQISSEVPQNLSASRPQDRQFILSSKKLLLSDSGFYLCAWSVNSGIGGYTFGSGTRLTVV.

This clonotype was seen ten or more times. V gene TRBV20-1 combines with J gene TRBJ2-7; D perhaps matches TRBD1 (6 bases). Germline CDR1 is DFQATT and CDR2 is SNEGSKA (reference sequence). Trimming removed 6 bases at V and 6 bases at J, with 18 bases between. This CDR3 contains 13 residues. CDR3 in amino acids: CSARRQDSGEQYF. The DNA for the CDR3 is TGCAGTGCCCGAAGACAGGATTCGGGCGAGCAGTACTTC.

This clonotype was recorded a few times. This chain connects TRBV5-1 to TRBJ1-1; a possible D gene is TRBD1 (6 bases). Trimming cost V 4 bases and J 5 bases, with 15 bases left between them. Per germline, CDR1 SGHRS and CDR2 YFSETQ. The CDR3 runs 14 residues. As DNA, the CDR3 is TGCGCCAGCAGCCTCCCCGGGACAAATACTGAAGCTTTCTTT. As protein: CASSLPGTNTEAFF.

This clonotype is a singleton in its sample. Possible read error: a much larger clone is one base away. This chain connects TRBV4-1 to TRBJ2-5; D is ambiguous. Per germline, CDR1 MGHRA and CDR2 YSYEKL. V shed 0 bases and J shed 5 bases, with 16 bases lying between them. This CDR3 has 16 amino acids. Here the CDR3 reads CASSQEQAQVWETQYF. The CDR3 DNA sequence: TGCGCCAGCAGCCAAGAGCAAGCCCAGGTTTGGGAGACCCAGTACTTC.

This chain connects TRBV3-1 to TRBJ2-1, with TRBD2 identical over 11 bases. Germline V lookup: CDR1 LGHDT, CDR2 YNNKEL (reference sequence). The CDR3 spans 16 residues. The J segment lost 4 bases and the V segment lost 5 bases, leaving 7 bases of the junction unmatched. The CDR3 is CASSALAGGFYNEQFF. CDR3 DNA sequence: TGTGCCAGCAGCGCCCTAGCGGGGGGATTTTACAATGAGCAGTTCTTC.

The genes are TRBV20-1 and TRBJ2-7; D is perhaps TRBD1 (6 bases). This CDR3 has 14 amino acids. CDR1 DFQATT and CDR2 SNEGSKA come from the germline V gene (reference sequence). The V gene lost 3 bases and the J gene lost 12 bases, with 24 bases spanning the gap. Here the CDR3 DNA reads TGCAGTGCTAGGCCTCAAGCAGGGGTACAGAAGGTGTACTTC. Encoded protein: CSARPQAGVQKVYF.

V is TRBV5-1 and J is TRBJ1-2; no reliable D call. Trimming removed 4 bases from V and 1 base from J, with 29 bases in between. This CDR3 spans 20 amino acids. Germline CDR1 SGHRS, CDR2 YFSETQ. The CDR3 sequence: CASSPRRGLPFPSNNYGYTF. The CDR3 DNA reads as TGCGCCAGCAGCCCCCGCCGCGGCCTACCTTTCCCGTCGAATAACTATGGCTACACCTTC.

The rearrangement uses TRBV5-1 and TRBJ1-1, with TRBD1 identical over 8 bases. CDR1 and CDR2 from the germline V gene are SGHRS and YFSETQ. Trimming removed 4 bases from V and 1 base from J; junction bases left unmatched: 6. The CDR3 extends over 15 amino acids. The CDR3 loop reads CASSRVGTGNTEAFF. The CDR3 DNA reads TGCGCCAGCAGCCGAGTAGGGACAGGGAACACTGAAGCTTTCTTT.